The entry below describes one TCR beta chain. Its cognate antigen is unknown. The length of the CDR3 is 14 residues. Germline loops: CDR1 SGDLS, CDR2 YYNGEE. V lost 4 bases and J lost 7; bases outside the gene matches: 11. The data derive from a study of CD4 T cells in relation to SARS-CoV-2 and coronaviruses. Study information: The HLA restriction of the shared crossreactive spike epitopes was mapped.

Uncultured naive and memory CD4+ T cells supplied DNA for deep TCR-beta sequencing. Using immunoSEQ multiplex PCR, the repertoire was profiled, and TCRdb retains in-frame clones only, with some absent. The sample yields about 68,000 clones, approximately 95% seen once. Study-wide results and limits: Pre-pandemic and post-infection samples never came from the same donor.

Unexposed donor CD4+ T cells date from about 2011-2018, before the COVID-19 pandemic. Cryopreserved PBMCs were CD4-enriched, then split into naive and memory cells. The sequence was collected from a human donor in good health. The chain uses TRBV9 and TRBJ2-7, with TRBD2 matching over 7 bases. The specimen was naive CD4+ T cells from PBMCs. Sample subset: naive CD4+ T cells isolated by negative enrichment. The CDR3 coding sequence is TGTGCCAGCAGCAGGGGAGGGTCCCAGGGAGAGCAGTACTTC. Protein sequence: CASSRGGSQGEQYF.